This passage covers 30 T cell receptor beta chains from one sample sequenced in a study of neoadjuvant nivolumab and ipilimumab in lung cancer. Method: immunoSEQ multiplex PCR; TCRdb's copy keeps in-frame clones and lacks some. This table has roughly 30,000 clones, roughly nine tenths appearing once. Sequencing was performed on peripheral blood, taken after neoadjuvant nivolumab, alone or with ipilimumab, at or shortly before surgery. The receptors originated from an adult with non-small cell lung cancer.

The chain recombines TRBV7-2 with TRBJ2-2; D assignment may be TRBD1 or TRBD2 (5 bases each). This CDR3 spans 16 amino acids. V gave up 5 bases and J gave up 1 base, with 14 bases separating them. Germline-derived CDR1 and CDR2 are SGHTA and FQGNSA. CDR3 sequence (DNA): TGTGCCAGCAGCGCTACCGGGACCGAGAACACCGGGGAGCTGTTTTTT. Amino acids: CASSATGTENTGELFF.

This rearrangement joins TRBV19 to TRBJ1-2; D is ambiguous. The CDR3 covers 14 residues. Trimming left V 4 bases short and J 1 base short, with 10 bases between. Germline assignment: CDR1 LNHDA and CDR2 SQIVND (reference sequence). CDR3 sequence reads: CASSTETHNYGYTF. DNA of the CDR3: TGTGCCAGTAGTACAGAGACACATAACTATGGCTACACCTTC.

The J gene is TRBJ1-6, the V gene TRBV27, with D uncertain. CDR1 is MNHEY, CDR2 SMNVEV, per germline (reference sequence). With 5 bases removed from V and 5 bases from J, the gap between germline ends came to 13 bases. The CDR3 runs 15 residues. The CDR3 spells CASSLRGSHNSPLHF. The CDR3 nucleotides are TGTGCCAGCAGTCTACGGGGATCCCATAATTCACCCCTCCACTTT.

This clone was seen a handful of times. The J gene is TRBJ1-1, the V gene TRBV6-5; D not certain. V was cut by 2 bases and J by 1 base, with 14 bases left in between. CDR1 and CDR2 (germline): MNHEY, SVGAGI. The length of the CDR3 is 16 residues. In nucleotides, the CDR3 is TGTGCCAGCAGTTACGGCTCGGGGTTGACGAACACTGAAGCTTTCTTT. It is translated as CASSYGSGLTNTEAFF.

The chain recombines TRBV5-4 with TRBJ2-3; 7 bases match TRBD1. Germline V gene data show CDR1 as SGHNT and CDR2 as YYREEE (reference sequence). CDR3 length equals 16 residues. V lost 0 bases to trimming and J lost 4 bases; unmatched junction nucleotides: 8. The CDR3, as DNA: TGTGCCAGCAGCTTGGAAGCGACAGGGTTTTCAGATACGCAGTATTTT. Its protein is CASSLEATGFSDTQYF. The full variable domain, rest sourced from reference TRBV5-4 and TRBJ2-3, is ETGVTQSPTHLIKTRGQQVTLRCSSQSGHNTVSWYQQALGQGPQFIFQYYREEENGRGNFPPRFSGLQFPNYSSELNVNALELDDSALYLCASSLEATGFSDTQYFGPGTRLTVL.

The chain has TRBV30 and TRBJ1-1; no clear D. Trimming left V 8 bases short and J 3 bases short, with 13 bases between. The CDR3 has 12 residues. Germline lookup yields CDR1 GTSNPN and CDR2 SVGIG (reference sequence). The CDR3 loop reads CARGGKDTEAFF. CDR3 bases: TGTGCCCGGGGAGGGAAGGACACTGAAGCTTTCTTT.

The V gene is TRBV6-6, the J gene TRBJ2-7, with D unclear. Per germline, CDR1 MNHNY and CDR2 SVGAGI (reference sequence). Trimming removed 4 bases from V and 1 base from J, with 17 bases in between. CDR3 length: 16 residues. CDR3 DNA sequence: TGTGCCAGCAGTTCTGGGGTTATTACGTTATCCTACGAGCAGTACTTC. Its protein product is CASSSGVITLSYEQYF.

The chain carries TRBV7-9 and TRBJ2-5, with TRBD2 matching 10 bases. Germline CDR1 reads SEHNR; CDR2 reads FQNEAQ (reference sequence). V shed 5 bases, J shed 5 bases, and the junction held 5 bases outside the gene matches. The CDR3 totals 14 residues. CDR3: CASSPSGGAETQYF. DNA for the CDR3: TGTGCCAGCAGCCCGAGCGGGGGGGCGGAGACCCAGTACTTC. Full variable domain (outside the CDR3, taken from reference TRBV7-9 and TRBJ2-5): DTGVSQNPRHKITKRGQNVTFRCDPISEHNRLYWYRQTLGQGPEFLTYFQNEAQLEKSRLLSDRFSAERPKGSFSTLEIQRTEQGDSAMYLCASSPSGGAETQYFGPGTRLLVL.

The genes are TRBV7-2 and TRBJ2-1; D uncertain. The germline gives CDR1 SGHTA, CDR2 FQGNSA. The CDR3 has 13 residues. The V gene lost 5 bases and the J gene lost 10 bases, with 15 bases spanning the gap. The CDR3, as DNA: TGTGCCAGCAGCCTTTCGGAGCGAGTCGAGCAGTTCTTC. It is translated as CASSLSERVEQFF.

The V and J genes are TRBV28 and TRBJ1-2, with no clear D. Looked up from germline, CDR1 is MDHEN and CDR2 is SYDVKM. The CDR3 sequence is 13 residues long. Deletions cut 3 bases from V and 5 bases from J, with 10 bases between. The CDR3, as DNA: TGTGCCAGCAGTTTTGCCAGGAAATATGGCTACACCTTC. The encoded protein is CASSFARKYGYTF.

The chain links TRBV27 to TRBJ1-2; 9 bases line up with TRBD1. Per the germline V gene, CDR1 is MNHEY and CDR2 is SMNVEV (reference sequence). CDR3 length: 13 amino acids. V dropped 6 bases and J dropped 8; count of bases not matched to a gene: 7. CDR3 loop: CASRIQGARGYTF. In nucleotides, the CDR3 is TGTGCCAGCAGGATACAGGGGGCGCGGGGCTACACCTTC.

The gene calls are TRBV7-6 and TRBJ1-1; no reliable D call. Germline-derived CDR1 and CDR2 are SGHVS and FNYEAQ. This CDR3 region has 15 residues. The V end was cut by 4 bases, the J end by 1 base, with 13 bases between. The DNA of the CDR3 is TGTGCCAGCAGCTCCAACAGCCAACAGAACACTGAAGCTTTCTTT. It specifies CASSSNSQQNTEAFF.

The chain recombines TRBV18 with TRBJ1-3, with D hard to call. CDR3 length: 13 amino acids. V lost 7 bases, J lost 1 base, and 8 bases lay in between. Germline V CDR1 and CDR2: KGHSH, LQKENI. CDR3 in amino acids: CASYAGSGNTIYF. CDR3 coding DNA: TGTGCCAGCTACGCAGGTTCTGGAAACACCATATATTTT.

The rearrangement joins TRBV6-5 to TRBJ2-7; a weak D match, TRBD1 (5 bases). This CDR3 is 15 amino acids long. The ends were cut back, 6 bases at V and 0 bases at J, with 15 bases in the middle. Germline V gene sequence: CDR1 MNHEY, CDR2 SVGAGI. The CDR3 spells CASRHTGASSYEQYF. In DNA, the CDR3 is TGTGCCAGCAGGCACACAGGCGCTAGCTCCTACGAGCAGTACTTC.

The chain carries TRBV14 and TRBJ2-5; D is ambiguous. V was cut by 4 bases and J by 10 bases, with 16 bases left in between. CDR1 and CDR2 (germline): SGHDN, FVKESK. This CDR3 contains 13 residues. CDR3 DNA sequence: TGTGCCAGCAGCCCCCGTTCTTACGAAGGCCAGTACTTC. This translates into CASSPRSYEGQYF.

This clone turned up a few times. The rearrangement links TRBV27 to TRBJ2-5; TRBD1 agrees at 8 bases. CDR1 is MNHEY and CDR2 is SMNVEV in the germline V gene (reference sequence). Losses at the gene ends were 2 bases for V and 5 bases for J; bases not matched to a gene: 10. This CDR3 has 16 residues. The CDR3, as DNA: TGTGCCAGCAGTTTAAGGGCAGGGGGCTCGCGGGAGACCCAGTACTTC. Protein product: CASSLRAGGSRETQYF.

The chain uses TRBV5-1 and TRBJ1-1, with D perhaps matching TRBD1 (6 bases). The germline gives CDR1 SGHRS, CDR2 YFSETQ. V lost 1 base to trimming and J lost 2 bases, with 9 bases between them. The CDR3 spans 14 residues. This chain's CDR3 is CASSLLDSNTEAFF. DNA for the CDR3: TGCGCCAGCAGCTTGTTGGACAGTAACACTGAAGCTTTCTTT.

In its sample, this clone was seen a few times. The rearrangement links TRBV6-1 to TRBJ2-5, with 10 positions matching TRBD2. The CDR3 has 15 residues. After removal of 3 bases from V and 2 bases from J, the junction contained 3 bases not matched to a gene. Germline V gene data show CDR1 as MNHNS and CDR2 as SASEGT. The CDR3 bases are TGTGCCAGCAGTGAGCTAGCGGGGGAGCAAGAGACCCAGTACTTC. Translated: CASSELAGEQETQYF.

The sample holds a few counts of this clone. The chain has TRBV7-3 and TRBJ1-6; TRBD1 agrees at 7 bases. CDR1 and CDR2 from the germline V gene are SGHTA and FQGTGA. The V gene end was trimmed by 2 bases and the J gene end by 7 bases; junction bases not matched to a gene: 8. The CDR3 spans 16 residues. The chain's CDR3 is CASSLLAGGRNSPLHF. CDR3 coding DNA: TGTGCCAGCAGCTTACTGGCAGGGGGAAGAAATTCACCCCTCCACTTT.

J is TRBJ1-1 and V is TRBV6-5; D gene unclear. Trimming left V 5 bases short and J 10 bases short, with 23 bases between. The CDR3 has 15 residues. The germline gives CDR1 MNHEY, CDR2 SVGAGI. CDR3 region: CASSKLYGGFEVAFF. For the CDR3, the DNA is TGTGCCAGCAGTAAATTATACGGAGGGTTTGAGGTAGCTTTCTTT.

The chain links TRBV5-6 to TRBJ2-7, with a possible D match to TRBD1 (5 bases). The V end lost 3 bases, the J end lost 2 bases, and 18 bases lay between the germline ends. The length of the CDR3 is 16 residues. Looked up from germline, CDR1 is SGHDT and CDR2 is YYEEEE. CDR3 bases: TGTGCCAGCAGCTCCCGTCGACAGCCTCCCCCCTACGAGCAGTACTTC. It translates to CASSSRRQPPPYEQYF.

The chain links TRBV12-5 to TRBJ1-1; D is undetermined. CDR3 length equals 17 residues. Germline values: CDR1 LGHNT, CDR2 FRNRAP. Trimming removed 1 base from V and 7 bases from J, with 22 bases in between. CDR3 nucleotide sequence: TGTGCTAGTGGTTTGGCTCCCGACATTATGAGGGCGGGTGAAGCTTTCTTT. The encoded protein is CASGLAPDIMRAGEAFF.

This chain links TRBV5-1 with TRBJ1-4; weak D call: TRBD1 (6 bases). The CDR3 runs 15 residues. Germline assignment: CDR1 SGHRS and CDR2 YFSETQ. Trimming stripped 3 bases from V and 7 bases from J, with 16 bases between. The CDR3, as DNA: TGCGCCAGCAGCTCGGAGGGGGTGCGAAGTGAAAAACTGTTTTTT. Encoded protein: CASSSEGVRSEKLFF.

The CDR3 region has the DNA TGCGCCAGCAGCCAAGGAGGGGGCGAAGACACTGAAGCTTTCTTT. Its translation is CASSQGGGEDTEAFF. The V gene is TRBV4-3, the J gene TRBJ1-1, with 7 bases aligning to TRBD1. Germline V CDR1 and CDR2: LGHNA, YSLEER. V lost 1 base to trimming and J lost 3 bases; unmatched junction nucleotides: 5. CDR3 size: 15 residues.

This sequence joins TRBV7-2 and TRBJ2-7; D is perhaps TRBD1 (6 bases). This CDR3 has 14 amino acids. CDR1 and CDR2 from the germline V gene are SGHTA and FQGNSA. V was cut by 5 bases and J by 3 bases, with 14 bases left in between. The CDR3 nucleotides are TGTGCCAGCAGCACCAGACAGGCTTTCTACGAGCAGTACTTC. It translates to CASSTRQAFYEQYF.

The CDR3 coding sequence is TGCGCCAGCAGCCAAGCCCCCGCAGCGAATACTAATGAAAAACTGTTTTTT. Translation: CASSQAPAANTNEKLFF. The J gene is TRBJ1-4, the V gene TRBV4-3; no clear D. The ends were cut back, 1 base at V and 2 bases at J, with 14 bases in the middle. The germline gives CDR1 LGHNA, CDR2 YSLEER. There are 17 residues in the CDR3.

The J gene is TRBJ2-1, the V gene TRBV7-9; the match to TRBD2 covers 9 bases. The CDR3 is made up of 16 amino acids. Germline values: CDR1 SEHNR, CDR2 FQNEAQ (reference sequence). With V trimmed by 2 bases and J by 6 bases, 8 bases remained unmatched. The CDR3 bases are TGTGCCAGCAGCTTAATTATACTAGCGGGTCGCAATGAGCAGTTCTTC. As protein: CASSLIILAGRNEQFF.

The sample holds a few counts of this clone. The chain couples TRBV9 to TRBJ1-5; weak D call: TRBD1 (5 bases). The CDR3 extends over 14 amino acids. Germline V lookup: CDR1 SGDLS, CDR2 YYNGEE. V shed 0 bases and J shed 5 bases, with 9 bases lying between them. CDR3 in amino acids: CASSVGTQDQPQHF. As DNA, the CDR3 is TGTGCCAGCAGCGTAGGGACACAAGATCAGCCCCAGCATTTT.

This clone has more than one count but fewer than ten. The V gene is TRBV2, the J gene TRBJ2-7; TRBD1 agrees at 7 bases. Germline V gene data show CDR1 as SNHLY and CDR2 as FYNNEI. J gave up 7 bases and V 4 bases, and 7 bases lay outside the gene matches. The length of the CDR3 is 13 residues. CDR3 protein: CASSGGQTGEQYF. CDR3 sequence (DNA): TGTGCCAGCAGTGGTGGACAGACAGGGGAGCAGTACTTC.

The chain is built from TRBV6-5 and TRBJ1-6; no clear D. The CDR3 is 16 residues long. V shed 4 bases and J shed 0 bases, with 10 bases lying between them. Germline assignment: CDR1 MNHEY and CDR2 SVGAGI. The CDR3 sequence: CASSFEPLSYNSPLHF. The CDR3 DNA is TGTGCCAGCAGTTTTGAGCCCCTCTCCTATAATTCACCCCTCCACTTT.